Each of the 26 T cell receptor beta chains below was sequenced from the same sample in a study of response to subunit inactivated influenza vaccine. TCRdb reanalysed the RT-PCR reads using MiXCR and keeps one entry per CDR3 protein. Found here are about 520,000 distinct CDR3 sequences, around 9.9% of them singletons; the top ten hold approximately 12%. Sequences were derived from PBMCs from blood, sampled more than 35 days after vaccination. The receptors come from a man aged 50 or older who received an inactivated influenza vaccine.

This clonotype appeared many times. V is TRBV5-5 and J is TRBJ2-1, with D tentatively TRBD1 or TRBD2 (6 bases each). The germline V gene has CDR1 SGHKS and CDR2 YYEKEE (reference sequence). V shed 4 bases and J shed 5 bases, with 19 bases lying between them. This CDR3 contains 16 residues. The CDR3 DNA reads as TGTGCCAGCAGCGTAGATCCTGGGGGGCTAGACAATGAGCAGTTCTTC. Residues: CASSVDPGGLDNEQFF.

The genes are TRBV7-2 and TRBJ2-3, with 7 nucleotides matching TRBD2. CDR1 and CDR2 from the germline V gene are SGHTA and FQGNSA. The length of the CDR3 is 13 residues. With 11 bases clipped from V and 1 base from J, the junction kept 6 bases outside the gene matches. The DNA of the CDR3 is TGTGCCCTTCGGGCGGGGGGCACAGATACGCAGTATTTT. Encoded protein: CALRAGGTDTQYF.

J is TRBJ2-3 and V is TRBV7-9, with D unclear. V shed 3 bases and J shed 3 bases, with 7 bases lying between them. Per germline, CDR1 SEHNR and CDR2 FQNEAQ (reference sequence). The CDR3 is 13 residues long. The CDR3 DNA follows: TGTGCCAGCAGCTTGGATTTGACAGATACGCAGTATTTT. It yields the protein CASSLDLTDTQYF.

This clonotype showed up many times. The genes are TRBV20-1 and TRBJ1-5; tentatively, D is TRBD1 (5 bases). V was pared by 2 bases and J by 2 bases, with 16 bases between. The CDR3 has 16 residues. Germline assignment: CDR1 DFQATT and CDR2 SNEGSKA (reference sequence). DNA of the CDR3: TGCAGTGCTAGAATCCGGGGGAATACGGGCAATCAGCCCCAGCATTTT. Protein sequence: CSARIRGNTGNQPQHF.

This clonotype has more than one count but fewer than ten. This chain links TRBV20-1 with TRBJ2-6; D is unresolved. Trimming removed 2 bases from V and 0 bases from J, with 5 bases in between. Germline values: CDR1 DFQATT, CDR2 SNEGSKA (reference sequence). The CDR3 runs 14 residues. CDR3 sequence reads: CSARQHSGANVLTF. The CDR3 DNA follows: TGCAGTGCTAGACAGCACTCTGGGGCCAACGTCCTGACTTTC.

The sample holds a few counts of this clonotype. V gene TRBV5-1 combines with J gene TRBJ2-7; tentative D call: TRBD2 (5 bases). The CDR3 runs to 15 residues. The ends were cut back, 4 bases at V and 3 bases at J, with 17 bases in the middle. CDR1 and CDR2 from the germline V gene are SGHRS and YFSETQ. The CDR3 sequence: CASSDPQRWGYEQYF. Here the CDR3 DNA reads TGCGCCAGCAGCGACCCCCAGCGGTGGGGCTACGAGCAGTACTTC.

This clonotype was seen at least ten times. The chain couples TRBV6-2 or TRBV6-3 to TRBJ2-3, with TRBD1 identical over 12 bases. There are 16 residues in the CDR3. Germline V gene lookup returns CDR1 MNHEY and CDR2 SVGEGT. Trimming cost V 4 bases and J 3 bases; bases outside gene matches: 5. CDR3 in amino acids: CASSSRDRGPTDTQYF. CDR3 coding DNA: TGTGCCAGCAGTTCCCGGGACAGGGGGCCGACAGATACGCAGTATTTT.

The chain carries TRBV7-9 and TRBJ2-1, with D possibly TRBD2 on 7 matching bases. Germline V gives CDR1 SEHNR, CDR2 FQNEAQ (reference sequence). This CDR3 spans 15 amino acids. V lost 1 base to trimming and J lost 9 bases, with 16 bases between them. The CDR3 here is CASSLEGGALGEQFF. CDR3 DNA sequence: TGTGCCAGCAGCTTAGAGGGGGGGGCGCTTGGTGAGCAGTTCTTC.

This clonotype came up a few times. The V call is TRBV20-1, the J call TRBJ1-5, with a weak D call TRBD1 (6 bases). Trimming cost V 1 base and J 0 bases, with 7 bases left between them. The CDR3 contains 14 residues. CDR1 and CDR2 (germline): DFQATT, SNEGSKA (reference sequence). The CDR3 DNA sequence: TGCAGTGCTAGAGGACAGGTTAGCAATCAGCCCCAGCATTTT. This codes for CSARGQVSNQPQHF.

This clonotype was counted many times. One end of the junction fails to match germline, which may point to a read error. The chain links TRBV5-1 to TRBJ2-1; 11 positions agree with TRBD1. Germline CDR1 SGHRS, CDR2 YFSETQ. The CDR3 loop spans 15 amino acids. CDR3 loop: CASSPWDRGGGELFF. The CDR3 region has the DNA TGCGCCAGCAGTCCTTGGGACAGGGGGGGAGGCGAGCTGTTCTTC.

The V call is TRBV7-9, the J call TRBJ2-3; D is perhaps TRBD2 (6 bases). CDR1 SEHNR and CDR2 FQNEAQ come from the germline V gene (reference sequence). This CDR3 spans 15 amino acids. Trimming removed 4 bases at V and 0 bases at J, with 11 bases between. The CDR3, as DNA: TGTGCCAGCAGCTCCCCGGGAGTGAGCACAGATACGCAGTATTTT. Its protein product is CASSSPGVSTDTQYF.

The sample holds a few counts of this clonotype. The rearrangement links TRBV7-9 to TRBJ2-1, with 7 bases matching TRBD1. Germline V gene sequence: CDR1 SEHNR, CDR2 FQNEAQ (reference sequence). Trimming at V came to 5 bases and at J to 9 bases, leaving 4 bases not matched to a gene. This CDR3 is built from 12 residues. CDR3 loop: CASSPDRVEQFF. The CDR3 region has the DNA TGTGCCAGCAGCCCCGACAGGGTTGAGCAGTTCTTC.

The chain couples TRBV12-3 or TRBV12-4 to TRBJ2-1; D may be TRBD1 (6 bases). This CDR3 spans 15 amino acids. V was shortened by 0 bases and J by 5 bases, with 11 bases between the two germline ends. The CDR3 nucleotides read TGTGCCAGCAGTTTAGCTGGGACACTCCACAATGAGCAGTTCTTC. Its protein product is CASSLAGTLHNEQFF.

This clonotype was found many times. The chain couples TRBV28 to TRBJ1-1; 7 bases are a match to TRBD1. Germline CDR1 MDHEN, CDR2 SYDVKM. The junction had 5 bases not matched to a gene; V was cut back by 6 bases and J by 7 bases. The CDR3 extends over 12 amino acids. CDR3 residues: CASRRGHLEAFF. For the CDR3, the DNA is TGTGCCAGCAGGAGGGGGCATCTTGAAGCTTTCTTT.

This clonotype was counted a few times. The chain is built from TRBV3-1 and TRBJ1-6; 7 bases align to TRBD1. Germline lookup yields CDR1 LGHDT and CDR2 YNNKEL (reference sequence). The CDR3 runs 14 residues. V lost 4 bases and J lost 6; bases outside the gene matches: 3. CDR3 residues: CASSPGQVNSPLHF. CDR3 sequence (DNA): TGTGCCAGCAGCCCAGGACAGGTTAATTCACCCCTCCACTTT. The full variable domain, completed using reference TRBV3-1 and TRBJ1-6, is DTAVSQTPKYLVTQMGNDKSIKCEQNLGHDTMYWYKQDSKKFLKIMFSYNNKELIINETVPNRFSPKSPDKAHLNLHINSLELGDSAVYFCASSPGQVNSPLHFGNGTRLTVT.

This clonotype was recorded at least ten times. The V and J genes are TRBV20-1 and TRBJ1-3, with no clear D. Trimming left V 0 bases short and J 0 bases short, with 9 bases between. Germline V lookup: CDR1 DFQATT, CDR2 SNEGSKA (reference sequence). This CDR3 spans 15 amino acids. The CDR3 bases are TGCAGTGCTAGAGATTCCAGATTCTCTGGAAACACCATATATTTT. The encoded protein is CSARDSRFSGNTIYF.

This clonotype was seen ten or more times. The chain uses TRBV7-2 and TRBJ1-3; D not resolved. V shed 0 bases and J shed 1 base, with 7 bases lying between them. The CDR3 contains 15 residues. CDR1 and CDR2 (germline): SGHTA, FQGNSA. This CDR3 reads CASSLAPQSGNTIYF. The CDR3 region has the DNA TGTGCCAGCAGCTTAGCGCCGCAATCTGGAAACACCATATATTTT.

The rearrangement uses TRBV19 and TRBJ2-1, with 8 positions matching TRBD1. V gave up 6 bases and J gave up 2 bases; unmatched junction bases: 9. The CDR3 is 16 amino acids. Germline CDR1 LNHDA, CDR2 SQIVND (reference sequence). CDR3 in amino acids: CASSMDRQGTYNEQFF. CDR3 coding DNA: TGTGCCAGTAGCATGGATCGACAGGGGACCTACAATGAGCAGTTCTTC. Full variable domain (rest looked up from reference TRBV19 and TRBJ2-1): DGGITQSPKYLFRKEGQNVTLSCEQNLNHDAMYWYRQDPGQGLRLIYYSQIVNDFQKGDIAEGYSVSREKKESFPLTVTSAQKNPTAFYLCASSMDRQGTYNEQFFGPGTRLTVL.

V usage is TRBV24-1 and J usage is TRBJ1-2, with a tentative D call TRBD1 (6 bases). V shed 1 base and J shed 5 bases, with 16 bases lying between them. Germline V gene sequence: CDR1 KGHDR, CDR2 SFDVKD. This CDR3 contains 16 residues. The CDR3 here is CATSDFSTPGAYGYTF. The CDR3 DNA reads TGTGCCACCAGTGATTTTTCGACACCAGGGGCTTATGGCTACACCTTC.

This sequence joins TRBV12-3 or TRBV12-4 and TRBJ2-3; 9 nucleotides match TRBD2. The CDR3 runs to 17 residues. The trim removed 1 base at V and 3 bases at J, leaving 8 bases unmatched. The CDR3 DNA reads TGTGCCAGCAGTTTAGAGGGACTAGCTATGAGGACAGATACGCAGTATTTT. Residues: CASSLEGLAMRTDTQYF.

V usage is TRBV20-1 and J usage is TRBJ2-3, with TRBD2 matching over 11 bases. CDR3 length equals 15 residues. V shed 6 bases and J 4 bases; nucleotides not matched to a gene: 9. CDR1 is DFQATT and CDR2 is SNEGSKA in the germline V gene (reference sequence). The CDR3 region has the DNA TGCAGTGCAACCGACCTAGCGGGGGGCTCAGATACGCAGTATTTT. Translation gives CSATDLAGGSDTQYF.

By share, this clonotype ranks as medium-sized. The J gene is TRBJ2-7, the V gene TRBV29-1; no clear D gene. The V end lost 6 bases, the J end lost 6 bases, and 12 bases lay between the germline ends. The CDR3 has 11 residues. CDR1 SQVTM and CDR2 ANQGSEA come from the germline V gene. In DNA, the CDR3 is TGCAGCGTAGCAGAACACCGCGAGCAGTACTTC. This codes for CSVAEHREQYF.

This chain connects TRBV11-2 to TRBJ2-7; the D gene is possibly TRBD2 (5 bases). This CDR3 region has 14 residues. V was shortened by 5 bases and J by 12 bases, with 23 bases between the two germline ends. The germline V gene has CDR1 SGHAT and CDR2 FQNNGV. The CDR3 loop is CASSLAWDSARRYF. The CDR3 DNA is TGTGCCAGCAGCCTAGCCTGGGATTCAGCACGGCGGTACTTC.

The V call is TRBV10-2, the J call TRBJ2-5; 13 bases line up with TRBD2. Losses at the gene ends were 6 bases for V and 2 bases for J; bases not matched to a gene: 6. Germline CDR1 WSHSY, CDR2 SAAADI. The CDR3 is made up of 16 amino acids. The CDR3 DNA sequence: TGCGCCAGCAGGACGCCACTAGCGGGGGGGCAAGAGACCCAGTACTTC. It translates to CASRTPLAGGQETQYF.

This clonotype was seen more than once but under ten times. V gene TRBV7-8 combines with J gene TRBJ1-5; D is perhaps TRBD1 (5 bases). CDR3 length: 15 residues. Trimming shortened V by 2 bases and J by 2 bases, and 10 bases separated the two germline ends. Per the germline V gene, CDR1 is SGHVS and CDR2 is FQNEAQ. The CDR3 region is CASSLSRAGNQPQHF. The CDR3 DNA reads TGTGCCAGCAGCTTATCCAGGGCAGGCAATCAGCCCCAGCATTTT.

The chain joins TRBV7-8 to TRBJ2-7, with D perhaps matching TRBD2 (7 bases). Per germline, CDR1 SGHVS and CDR2 FQNEAQ. CDR3 length: 17 residues. V was shortened by 5 bases and J by 0 bases, with 20 bases between the two germline ends. The CDR3 reads CASSGGAGAFFSYEQYF. The CDR3 DNA reads as TGTGCCAGCAGCGGGGGCGCGGGGGCCTTCTTCTCCTACGAGCAGTACTTC.